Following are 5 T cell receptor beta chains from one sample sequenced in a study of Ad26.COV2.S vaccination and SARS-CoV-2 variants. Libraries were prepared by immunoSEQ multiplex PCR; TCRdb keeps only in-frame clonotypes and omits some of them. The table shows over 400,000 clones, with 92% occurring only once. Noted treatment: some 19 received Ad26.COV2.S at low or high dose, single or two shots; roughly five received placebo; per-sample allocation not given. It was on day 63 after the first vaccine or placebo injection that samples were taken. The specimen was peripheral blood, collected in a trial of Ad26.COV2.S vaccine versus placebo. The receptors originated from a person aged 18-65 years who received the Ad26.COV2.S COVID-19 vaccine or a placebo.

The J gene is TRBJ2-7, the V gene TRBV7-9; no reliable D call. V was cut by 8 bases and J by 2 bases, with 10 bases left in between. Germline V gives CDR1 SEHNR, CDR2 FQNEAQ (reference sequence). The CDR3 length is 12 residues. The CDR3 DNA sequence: TGTGCCAGCTCGAAGGTCCCCTACGAGCAGTACTTC. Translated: CASSKVPYEQYF.

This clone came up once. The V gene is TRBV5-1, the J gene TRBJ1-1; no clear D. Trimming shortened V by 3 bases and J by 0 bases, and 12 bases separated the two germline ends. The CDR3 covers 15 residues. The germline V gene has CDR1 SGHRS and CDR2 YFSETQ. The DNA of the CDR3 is TGCGCCAGCAGCTGGGTGGTAGCTATGAACACTGAAGCTTTCTTT. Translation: CASSWVVAMNTEAFF.

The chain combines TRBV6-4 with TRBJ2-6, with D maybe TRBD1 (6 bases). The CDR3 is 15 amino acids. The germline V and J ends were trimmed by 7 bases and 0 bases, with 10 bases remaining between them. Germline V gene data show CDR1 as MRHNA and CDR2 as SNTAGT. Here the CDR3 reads CASTPGDSGANVLTF. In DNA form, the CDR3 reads TGTGCCAGCACTCCAGGGGACTCTGGGGCCAACGTCCTGACTTTC.

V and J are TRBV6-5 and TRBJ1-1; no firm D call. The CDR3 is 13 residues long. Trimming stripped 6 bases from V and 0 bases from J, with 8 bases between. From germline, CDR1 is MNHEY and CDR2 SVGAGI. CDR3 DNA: TGTGCCAGCAGAAGGGCGATGAACACTGAAGCTTTCTTT. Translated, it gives CASRRAMNTEAFF.

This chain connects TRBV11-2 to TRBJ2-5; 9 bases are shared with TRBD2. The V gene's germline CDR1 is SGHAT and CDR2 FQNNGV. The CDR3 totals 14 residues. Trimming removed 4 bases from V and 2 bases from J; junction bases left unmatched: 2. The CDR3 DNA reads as TGTGCCAGCAGCTATACTAGCGGGCAAGAGACCCAGTACTTC. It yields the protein CASSYTSGQETQYF.